This TCR beta chain is from a study of T cell repertoires in cytomegalovirus infection. Study-wide background: TCR beta signatures that were public indicated CMV infection and matching HLA type.

V lost 2 bases and J lost 8, with 11 bases in between. The CDR3 is made up of 13 amino acids. Germline loops: CDR1 MNHEY, CDR2 SVGAGI. TCRdb recomputed calls from the reads with MiXCR, one row per CDR3 protein. The sample holds 740,000 or so distinct CDR3 sequences; roughly a third are singletons and the top ten take around 2.6%. This clonotype was recorded at least ten times. The source material was PBMCs. The genes are TRBV6-5 and TRBJ2-3, with D perhaps assigned TRBD1 or TRBD2 (5 bases each). The receptor was derived from a human donor in good health (CMV status not recorded). Some clones in this sample may be carry-over from other donors' samples. This chain's CDR3 is CASSYRDLGTQYF. The CDR3 DNA sequence: TGTGCCAGCAGTTACCGGGACCTCGGTACGCAGTATTTT.